This T cell receptor (beta chain) appears in the sequencing data of a study of T cell repertoires in cytomegalovirus infection. Study-wide points: Totalled public TCR beta family frequency picked out people who carried CMV plus the relevant HLA.

The V and J ends lost 3 bases and 7 bases respectively, with 20 bases between them. CDR1 is SGHRS, CDR2 YFSETQ, per germline. The CDR3 spans 15 residues. About this clonotype: Its target is not known.

TCRdb reanalysed the reads using MiXCR and keeps one entry per CDR3 protein. The sample has hundreds of thousands of distinct CDR3 sequences, approximately 33% seen once; the top ten hold 13%. The chain links TRBV5-1 to TRBJ2-7; TRBD2 might be the D (6 bases). The input for sequencing was cultured CD8+ T cells from PBMCs, taken from culture after CMV antigen stimulation. The sequence was collected from a human donor in good health (CMV status not recorded). Some clones in this sample may be carry-over from other donors' samples. The CDR3 loop is CASSSRDSRWEEQYV. The CDR3 nucleotides read TGCGCCAGCAGCTCTCGGGACTCCCGCTGGGAAGAGCAGTACGTC.